A selection of T cell receptor beta chains follows, all from one sample in a study of blood T cell repertoires in COVID-19. The method was immunoSEQ multiplex PCR; TCRdb's version includes in-frame clones alone and lacks a portion of them. The sample lists around 230,000 clones, 83% occurring once. Specimen: peripheral blood. These receptors came from a middle-aged woman with active or convalescent COVID-19. Both conserved end residues are part of each CDR3. Fields, in order: V gene, D gene, CDR3 protein. D genes are given only for firm matches.

v_call: TRBV30
d_call: .
cdr3_aa: CAWSVGRVGNTIYF

v_call: TRBV2
d_call: TRBD1
cdr3_aa: CASRGDRVTKLPQHF

v_call: TRBV5-4
d_call: .
cdr3_aa: CASSPRIGTNEKLFF

v_call: TRBV12-3/TRBV12-4
d_call: TRBD1
cdr3_aa: CASRGDRGNIQYF

v_call: TRBV19
d_call: TRBD1
cdr3_aa: CASSDGQGWNEQYF

v_call: TRBV5-6
d_call: .
cdr3_aa: CASSLVGRLNTEAFF

v_call: TRBV30
d_call: .
cdr3_aa: CAWSVYSYGYTF

v_call: TRBV4-2
d_call: TRBD1
cdr3_aa: CASSGTGYTGELFF

v_call: TRBV6-5
d_call: .
cdr3_aa: CASSFPRDSTSYEQYF

v_call: TRBV27
d_call: .
cdr3_aa: CASREGQRYEQYF

v_call: TRBV29-1
d_call: .
cdr3_aa: CSAQEGNTEAFF

v_call: TRBV9
d_call: .
cdr3_aa: CASSVDGGRMGNEQYF

v_call: TRBV28
d_call: TRBD1
cdr3_aa: CASTNRGRVWQPQHF

v_call: TRBV3-1/TRBV3-2
d_call: .
cdr3_aa: CASSQFEGYGYTF

v_call: TRBV29-1
d_call: .
cdr3_aa: CSVEKTGSGTEAFF

v_call: TRBV4-2
d_call: TRBD1
cdr3_aa: CASSQDLGGQGVYEQYF